These 25 T cell receptor beta chains came from one sample sequenced in a study of cytomegalovirus exposure and HLA in healthy donors listed by TCRdb under 2017. The library was built by means of the immunoSEQ multiplex PCR assay. For the multiplex PCR, a mixture combining 60 forward primers for TCR Vbeta segments and 13 reverse primers for TCR Jbeta segments was used. TCRdb re-hosts the immuneACCESS table, in-frame sequences only. Its copies lack some clones; in the studies checked, an unresolved V gene accounts for under half of them, and the cause for the rest is not known. The sample records about 67,000 clones, approximately 80% of which are singletons. Together, the top ten hold just under 3% of the sample. Sequencing was carried out using PBMCs. All receptors derive from a woman aged 25-40 years in good health and CMV-seronegative.

The table lists this clone with a few counts. The V call is TRBV6-1, the J call TRBJ1-5; a possible D gene is TRBD1 (6 bases). V was cut by 7 bases and J by 7 bases, with 14 bases left in between. The CDR3 covers 13 residues. Germline V lookup: CDR1 MNHNS, CDR2 SASEGT. CDR3 sequence reads: CASMETGHQPQHF. CDR3 nucleotide sequence: TGTGCCAGCATGGAGACAGGACACCAGCCCCAGCATTTT.

CDR3 in amino acids: CASSLQGLNTEAFF. CDR3 coding DNA: TGTGCCAGTAGCCTACAGGGGCTGAACACTGAAGCTTTCTTT. The chain recombines TRBV19 with TRBJ1-1; TRBD1 agrees at 7 bases. The CDR3 spans 14 residues. Trimming took 6 bases from V and 0 from J; bases not matched to a gene: 4. Germline CDR1 is LNHDA and CDR2 is SQIVND (reference sequence). The variable domain in full, with the rest retrieved from reference TRBV19 and TRBJ1-1, is DGGITQSPKYLFRKEGQNVTLSCEQNLNHDAMYWYRQDPGQGLRLIYYSQIVNDFQKGDIAEGYSVSREKKESFPLTVTSAQKNPTAFYLCASSLQGLNTEAFFGQGTRLTVV.

V gene TRBV6-6 combines with J gene TRBJ1-2, with 8 positions matching TRBD1. This CDR3 has 14 residues. Germline V gene lookup returns CDR1 MNHNY and CDR2 SVGAGI (reference sequence). V lost 4 bases and J lost 3; bases outside the gene matches: 4. CDR3: CASSSPGQDYGYTF. DNA of the CDR3: TGTGCCAGCAGTTCCCCGGGACAGGACTATGGCTACACCTTC.

The V call is TRBV5-6, the J call TRBJ2-2, with a tentative D call TRBD2 (5 bases). CDR1 and CDR2 (germline): SGHDT, YYEEEE. V was pared by 4 bases and J by 4 bases, with 17 bases between. CDR3 size: 16 residues. The CDR3, as DNA: TGTGCCAGCAGCCATGACTCGCAGCGGATCACCGGGGAGCTGTTTTTT. Its protein is CASSHDSQRITGELFF. Full variable domain (remainder filled in from reference TRBV5-6 and TRBJ2-2): DAGVTQSPTHLIKTRGQQVTLRCSPKSGHDTVSWYQQALGQGPQFIFQYYEEEERQRGNFPDRFSGHQFPNYSSELNVNALLLGDSALYLCASSHDSQRITGELFFGEGSRLTVL.

The genes are TRBV5-1 and TRBJ2-7; D may be TRBD2 (5 bases). V was pared by 4 bases and J by 3 bases, with 11 bases between. Germline V gives CDR1 SGHRS, CDR2 YFSETQ. The CDR3 runs to 13 residues. The CDR3 loop is CASSLPGNYEQYF. CDR3 nucleotides: TGCGCCAGCAGCCTTCCCGGGAACTACGAGCAGTACTTC.

This clone came up a few times. This chain's CDR3 is CASRGLAGGDTDTQYF. The DNA for the CDR3 is TGTGCCAGCAGGGGGCTAGCGGGGGGGGATACAGATACGCAGTATTTT. The chain links TRBV5-6 to TRBJ2-3, with TRBD2 identical over 12 bases. V lost 5 bases and J lost 3; bases outside the gene matches: 7. CDR1 is SGHDT and CDR2 is YYEEEE in the germline V gene. The CDR3 runs to 16 residues. Full variable domain (remainder filled in from reference TRBV5-6 and TRBJ2-3): DAGVTQSPTHLIKTRGQQVTLRCSPKSGHDTVSWYQQALGQGPQFIFQYYEEEERQRGNFPDRFSGHQFPNYSSELNVNALLLGDSALYLCASRGLAGGDTDTQYFGPGTRLTVL.

J is TRBJ2-2 and V is TRBV7-2; no clear D. Germline CDR1 is SGHTA and CDR2 is FQGNSA. This CDR3 is built from 13 residues. V dropped 6 bases and J dropped 5 bases, with 10 bases sitting between them. The CDR3 sequence: CASRLIGTGELFF. In DNA, the CDR3 is TGTGCCAGCAGGCTAATCGGGACCGGGGAGCTGTTTTTT.

The rearrangement uses TRBV2 and TRBJ1-2; D is perhaps TRBD1 (6 bases). The CDR3 has 13 amino acids. V lost 8 bases to trimming and J lost 2 bases, with 12 bases between them. Germline CDR1 reads SNHLY; CDR2 reads FYNNEI. As DNA, the CDR3 is TGTGCCAGCGGACGGACAGTAAACTATGGCTACACCTTC. Its protein is CASGRTVNYGYTF.

The chain joins TRBV6-1 to TRBJ1-5, with TRBD1 matching 10 bases. This CDR3 contains 15 residues. With 4 bases clipped from V and 3 bases from J, the junction kept 3 bases outside the gene matches. From germline, CDR1 is MNHNS and CDR2 SASEGT. The CDR3 reads CASSGTGGVNQPQHF. The CDR3 region has the DNA TGTGCCAGCAGTGGGACAGGGGGAGTCAATCAGCCCCAGCATTTT.

The chain is built from TRBV9 and TRBJ1-5; the match to TRBD1 covers 7 bases. CDR3 length equals 15 residues. Germline assignment: CDR1 SGDLS and CDR2 YYNGEE. Trimming removed 4 bases from V and 1 base from J; junction bases left unmatched: 5. The CDR3 loop is CASSPRQGSNQPQHF. The CDR3 DNA sequence: TGTGCCAGCAGCCCTAGACAGGGAAGCAATCAGCCCCAGCATTTT.

The chain joins TRBV6-5 to TRBJ1-1; TRBD1 agrees at 8 bases. The germline CDR1 and CDR2 sequences are MNHEY and SVGAGI. This CDR3 has 15 residues. The J segment lost 3 bases and the V segment lost 6 bases, leaving 9 bases of the junction unmatched. CDR3 nucleotide sequence: TGTGCCAGCAGGTGGACAGGGCAGCCGGACACTGAAGCTTTCTTT. It codes for CASRWTGQPDTEAFF.

V is TRBV13 and J is TRBJ1-2; D is ambiguous. Trimming took off 2 bases at V and 1 base at J, with 11 bases between the two ends. The CDR3 consists of 15 residues. Germline V lookup: CDR1 PRHDT, CDR2 FYEKMQ (reference sequence). The CDR3 sequence is CASSLFSLFNYGYTF. DNA of the CDR3: TGTGCCAGCAGCTTATTTTCACTATTTAACTATGGCTACACCTTC.

The rearrangement joins TRBV7-8 to TRBJ1-1; possibly TRBD1 for D (6 bases). Germline V gives CDR1 SGHVS, CDR2 FQNEAQ. This CDR3 region has 14 residues. The V end was cut by 1 base, the J end by 5 bases, with 11 bases between. CDR3 sequence (DNA): TGTGCCAGCAGCTTAGGGGGAGGGGGGACTGAAGCTTTCTTT. Translation gives CASSLGGGGTEAFF. The full variable domain, completed using reference TRBV7-8 and TRBJ1-1, is GAGVSQSPRYKVAKRGQDVALRCDPISGHVSLFWYQQALGQGPEFLTYFQNEAQLDKSGLPSDRFFAERPEGSVSTLKIQRTQQEDSAVYLCASSLGGGGTEAFFGQGTRLTVV.

The chain links TRBV6-5 to TRBJ1-1, with D possibly matching TRBD1 (6 bases). This CDR3 has 15 residues. Germline V gene sequence: CDR1 MNHEY, CDR2 SVGAGI. V lost 0 bases and J lost 1, with 9 bases in between. The CDR3 DNA sequence: TGTGCCAGCAGTTACTCGGCAGGGGAGAACACTGAAGCTTTCTTT. This gives the protein CASSYSAGENTEAFF.

V gene TRBV5-1 combines with J gene TRBJ2-5; a possible D gene is TRBD1 (6 bases). The CDR3 length is 15 residues. CDR1 is SGHRS, CDR2 YFSETQ, per germline. The V end was cut by 2 bases, the J end by 2 bases, with 13 bases between. CDR3 loop: CASSFAKQGQETQYF. As DNA, the CDR3 is TGCGCCAGCAGCTTCGCGAAGCAGGGGCAAGAGACCCAGTACTTC.

For the CDR3, the DNA is TGCAGCGTTGAGGTCCGGGACAGGCCTCCGTACGAGCAGTACTTC. Encoded protein: CSVEVRDRPPYEQYF. V and J are TRBV29-1 and TRBJ2-7; 8 bases fit TRBD1. Germline V gene lookup returns CDR1 SQVTM and CDR2 ANQGSEA. This CDR3 region has 15 residues. The V segment lost 3 bases and the J segment 4 bases; nucleotides outside the gene matches: 11.

This chain uses TRBV19 with TRBJ1-2; D may be TRBD1 (5 bases). There are 13 residues in the CDR3. V was trimmed by 7 bases and J by 6 bases, leaving 15 bases between them. The V gene's germline CDR1 is LNHDA and CDR2 SQIVND (reference sequence). CDR3 DNA sequence: TGTGCCAGTACCCTATCACGGGGGGATGGCTACACCTTC. This translates into CASTLSRGDGYTF.

The chain links TRBV5-1 to TRBJ1-2; TRBD1 might be the D (5 bases). This CDR3 region has 17 residues. Germline V gene lookup returns CDR1 SGHRS and CDR2 YFSETQ. The V end lost 0 bases, the J end lost 5 bases, and 20 bases lay between the germline ends. The CDR3: CASSLGSSGLSMYGYTF. The CDR3, as DNA: TGCGCCAGCAGCTTGGGGTCCTCAGGGTTATCTATGTATGGCTACACCTTC. The full variable domain, in which reference TRBV5-1 and TRBJ1-2 provide the parts outside the CDR3, is KAGVTQTPRYLIKTRGQQVTLSCSPISGHRSVSWYQQTPGQGLQFLFEYFSETQRNKGNFPGRFSGRQFSNSRSEMNVSTLELGDSALYLCASSLGSSGLSMYGYTFGSGTRLTVV.

V usage is TRBV27 and J usage is TRBJ1-4, with 9 bases lining up with TRBD1. V trimming: 6 bases; J trimming: 10 bases; junction bases outside the gene matches: 18. The CDR3 is 17 residues long. Per germline, CDR1 MNHEY and CDR2 SMNVEV (reference sequence). CDR3 sequence: CASRPMGQGVVEGKLFF. In nucleotides, the CDR3 is TGTGCCAGCAGACCCATGGGACAGGGCGTGGTGGAGGGAAAACTGTTTTTT.

The chain joins TRBV4-3 to TRBJ2-5, with D perhaps matching TRBD1 (6 bases). Germline loops: CDR1 LGHNA, CDR2 YSLEER. The CDR3 covers 15 residues. Trimming took off 1 base at V and 3 bases at J, with 12 bases between the two ends. The CDR3 sequence is CASSQVKQGKETQYF. The CDR3, as DNA: TGCGCCAGCAGCCAAGTTAAGCAGGGGAAAGAGACCCAGTACTTC.

The chain couples TRBV14 to TRBJ1-3; tentatively, D is TRBD1 (6 bases). CDR3 length equals 14 residues. V dropped 4 bases and J dropped 0 bases, with 7 bases sitting between them. Germline CDR1 is SGHDN and CDR2 is FVKESK. Written as DNA, the CDR3 is TGTGCCAGCAGCCGGGGGCACTCTGGAAACACCATATATTTT. It is translated as CASSRGHSGNTIYF.

The chain has TRBV4-1 and TRBJ2-7, with D perhaps TRBD2 (5 bases). The CDR3 has 14 amino acids. V was pared by 2 bases and J by 5 bases, with 13 bases between. The germline V gene has CDR1 MGHRA and CDR2 YSYEKL. This CDR3 is CASSQLGLANEQYF. Written as DNA, the CDR3 is TGCGCCAGCAGCCAACTAGGGCTAGCAAACGAGCAGTACTTC.

This clone was picked up a small number of times. The chain links TRBV6-5 to TRBJ2-2; TRBD2 matches 14 bases. CDR1 and CDR2 from the germline V gene are MNHEY and SVGAGI. The CDR3 runs to 16 residues. The junction had 0 bases not matched to a gene; V was cut back by 0 bases and J by 6 bases. In nucleotides, the CDR3 is TGTGCCAGCAGTTACTCGACTAGCGGGGGGGCCGGGGAGCTGTTTTTT. As protein: CASSYSTSGGAGELFF.

The chain joins TRBV7-9 to TRBJ2-7, with TRBD2 matching 9 bases. Trimming took 2 bases from V and 0 from J; bases not matched to a gene: 2. There are 15 residues in the CDR3. Germline V gene lookup returns CDR1 SEHNR and CDR2 FQNEAQ (reference sequence). The CDR3: CASSLLAGSSYEQYF. For the CDR3, the DNA is TGTGCCAGCAGCTTACTAGCGGGAAGCTCCTACGAGCAGTACTTC.

This sequence joins TRBV18 and TRBJ1-2; D is undetermined. Trimming removed 2 bases from V and 4 bases from J, with 14 bases in between. Germline loops: CDR1 KGHSH, CDR2 LQKENI. The CDR3 runs 15 residues. The CDR3 reads CASSPSVAATYGYTF. The CDR3, as DNA: TGTGCCAGCTCACCATCCGTGGCAGCGACCTATGGCTACACCTTC.